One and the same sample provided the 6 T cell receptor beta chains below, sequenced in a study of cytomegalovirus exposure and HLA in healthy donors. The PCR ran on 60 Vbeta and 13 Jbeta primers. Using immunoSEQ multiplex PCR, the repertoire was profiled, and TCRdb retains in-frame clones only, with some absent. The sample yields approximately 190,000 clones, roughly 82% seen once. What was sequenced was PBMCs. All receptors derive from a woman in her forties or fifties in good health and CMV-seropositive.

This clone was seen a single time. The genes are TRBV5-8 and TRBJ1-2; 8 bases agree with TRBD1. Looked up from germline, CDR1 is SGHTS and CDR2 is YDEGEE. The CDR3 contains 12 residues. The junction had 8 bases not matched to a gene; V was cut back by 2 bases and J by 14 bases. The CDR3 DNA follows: TGTGCCAGCAGCTTCCCTGGACAGGGATTAACCTTC. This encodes CASSFPGQGLTF.

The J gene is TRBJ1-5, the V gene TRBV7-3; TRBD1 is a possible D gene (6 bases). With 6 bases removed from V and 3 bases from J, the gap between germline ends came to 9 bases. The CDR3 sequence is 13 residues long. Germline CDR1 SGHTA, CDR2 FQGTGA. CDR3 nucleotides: TGTGCCAGCAGAACAGGGAACAATCAGCCCCAGCATTTT. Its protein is CASRTGNNQPQHF.

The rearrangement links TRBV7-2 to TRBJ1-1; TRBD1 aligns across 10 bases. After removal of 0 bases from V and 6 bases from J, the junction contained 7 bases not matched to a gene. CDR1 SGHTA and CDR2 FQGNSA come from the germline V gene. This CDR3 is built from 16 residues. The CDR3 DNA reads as TGTGCCAGCAGCTTAGCGCGAGGACAGGGGGAGGCTGAAGCTTTCTTT. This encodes CASSLARGQGEAEAFF.

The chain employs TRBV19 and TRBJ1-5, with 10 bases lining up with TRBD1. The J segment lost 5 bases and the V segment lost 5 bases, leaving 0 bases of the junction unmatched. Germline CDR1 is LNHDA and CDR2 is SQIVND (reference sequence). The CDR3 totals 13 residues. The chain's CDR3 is CASSGQGDQPQHF. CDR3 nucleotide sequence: TGTGCCAGTAGTGGACAGGGGGATCAGCCCCAGCATTTT.

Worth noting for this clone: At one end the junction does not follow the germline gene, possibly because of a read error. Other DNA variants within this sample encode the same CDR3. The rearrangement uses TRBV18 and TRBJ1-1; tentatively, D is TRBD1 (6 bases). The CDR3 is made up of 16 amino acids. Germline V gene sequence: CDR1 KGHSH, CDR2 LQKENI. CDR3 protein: CASSPGLTGVNTEAFF. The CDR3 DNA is TGTGCCAGCTCACCGGGGTTGACAGGAGTGAACACTGAAGCTTTTTTT.

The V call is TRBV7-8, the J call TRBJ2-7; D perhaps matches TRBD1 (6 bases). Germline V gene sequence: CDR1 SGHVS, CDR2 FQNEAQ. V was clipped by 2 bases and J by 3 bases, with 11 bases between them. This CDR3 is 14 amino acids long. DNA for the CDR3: TGTGCCAGCAGCTTACTGGAACAGGGCTACGAGCAGTACTTC. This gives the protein CASSLLEQGYEQYF.